Following are 3 T cell receptor beta chains from one sample sequenced in a study of blood T cells in healthy people across ages. Using a J-beta primer mix together with a sample-barcoded 5' primer, a second PCR was run for 7 to 11 cycles. TCRdb processed the 5' RACE reads anew with MiXCR; each CDR3 protein has one entry. The table includes hundreds of thousands of distinct CDR3 sequences, 58% detected once. The sequenced material came from blood. These receptors were collected from a man in his sixties in good health.

This clonotype was detected a few times. The V and J genes are TRBV24-1 and TRBJ2-4; D call uncertain. Germline CDR1 is KGHDR and CDR2 is SFDVKD. V lost 3 bases, J lost 3 bases, and 8 bases lay in between. The CDR3 sequence is 14 residues long. CDR3 DNA: TGTGCCACCAGTGATGGGTCCTTCAAAAACATTCAGTACTTC. As protein: CATSDGSFKNIQYF.

This chain uses TRBV25-1 with TRBJ1-6; D might be TRBD1 (5 bases). V lost 3 bases and J lost 8, with 14 bases in between. Germline-derived CDR1 and CDR2 are MGHDK and SYGVNS. The CDR3 extends over 15 amino acids. Here the CDR3 reads CASSDGGGWDSPLHF. The CDR3 DNA follows: TGTGCCAGCAGTGACGGGGGGGGATGGGATTCACCCCTCCACTTT.

This clonotype turned up a few times. The chain combines TRBV4-1 with TRBJ1-2; D gene ambiguous. In germline, CDR1 is MGHRA, CDR2 YSYEKL. Trimming took off 1 base at V and 0 bases at J, with 6 bases between the two ends. This CDR3 region has 14 residues. In DNA, the CDR3 is TGCGCCAGCAGCCAAGTCAGCCCTAACTATGGCTACACCTTC. It yields the protein CASSQVSPNYGYTF.